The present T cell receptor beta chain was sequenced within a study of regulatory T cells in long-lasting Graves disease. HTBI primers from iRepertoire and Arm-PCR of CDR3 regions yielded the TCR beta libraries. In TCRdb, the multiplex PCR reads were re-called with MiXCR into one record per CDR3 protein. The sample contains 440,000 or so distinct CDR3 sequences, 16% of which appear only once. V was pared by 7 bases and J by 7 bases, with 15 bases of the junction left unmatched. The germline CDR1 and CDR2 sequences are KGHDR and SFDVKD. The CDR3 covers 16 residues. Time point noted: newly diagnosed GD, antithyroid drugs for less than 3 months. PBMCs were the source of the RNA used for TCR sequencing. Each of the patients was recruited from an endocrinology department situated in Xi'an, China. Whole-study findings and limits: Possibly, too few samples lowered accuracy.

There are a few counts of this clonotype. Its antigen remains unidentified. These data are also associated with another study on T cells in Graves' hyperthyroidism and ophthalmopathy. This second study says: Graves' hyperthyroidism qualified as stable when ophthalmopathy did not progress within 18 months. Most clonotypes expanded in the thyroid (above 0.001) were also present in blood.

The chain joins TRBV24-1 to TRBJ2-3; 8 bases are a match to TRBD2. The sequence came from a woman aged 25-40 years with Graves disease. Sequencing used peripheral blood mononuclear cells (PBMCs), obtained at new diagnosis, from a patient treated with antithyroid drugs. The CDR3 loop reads CATSTSGPPGRNTQYF. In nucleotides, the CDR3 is TGTGCCACCAGCACTAGCGGCCCCCCCGGAAGGAATACGCAGTATTTT.